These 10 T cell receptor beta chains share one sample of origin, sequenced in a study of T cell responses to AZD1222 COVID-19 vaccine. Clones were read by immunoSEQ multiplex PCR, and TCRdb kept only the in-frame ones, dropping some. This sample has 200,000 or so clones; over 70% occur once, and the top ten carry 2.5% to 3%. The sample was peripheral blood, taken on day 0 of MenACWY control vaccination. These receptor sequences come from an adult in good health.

The CDR3 sequence: CASSQEGSDSGNEQFF. The CDR3 coding sequence is TGCGCCAGCAGCCAAGAGGGGTCGGATAGCGGCAATGAGCAGTTCTTC. The J gene is TRBJ2-1, the V gene TRBV4-1; tentatively, D is TRBD2 (6 bases). Trimming pared 0 bases from V and 6 bases from J, leaving 15 bases between. The CDR3 is made up of 16 amino acids. Germline lookup yields CDR1 MGHRA and CDR2 YSYEKL.

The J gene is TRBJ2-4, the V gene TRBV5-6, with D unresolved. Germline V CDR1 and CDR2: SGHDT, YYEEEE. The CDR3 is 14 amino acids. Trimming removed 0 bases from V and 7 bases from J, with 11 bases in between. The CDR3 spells CASSLVTESNIQYF. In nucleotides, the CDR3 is TGTGCCAGCAGCTTGGTAACGGAATCGAACATTCAGTACTTC.

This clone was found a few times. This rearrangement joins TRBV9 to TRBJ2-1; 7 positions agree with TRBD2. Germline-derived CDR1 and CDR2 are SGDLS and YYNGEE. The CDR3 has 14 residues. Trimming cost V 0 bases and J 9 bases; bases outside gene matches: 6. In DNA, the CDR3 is TGTGCCAGCAGCGTAGCTCCGAGGGAGGGTGAGCAGTTCTTC. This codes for CASSVAPREGEQFF.

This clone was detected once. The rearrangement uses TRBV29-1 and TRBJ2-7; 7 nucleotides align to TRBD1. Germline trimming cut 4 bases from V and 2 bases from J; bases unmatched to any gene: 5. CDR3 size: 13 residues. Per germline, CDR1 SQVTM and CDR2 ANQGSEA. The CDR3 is CSVGQGRTYEQYF. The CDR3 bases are TGCAGCGTTGGACAGGGCCGTACCTACGAGCAGTACTTC.

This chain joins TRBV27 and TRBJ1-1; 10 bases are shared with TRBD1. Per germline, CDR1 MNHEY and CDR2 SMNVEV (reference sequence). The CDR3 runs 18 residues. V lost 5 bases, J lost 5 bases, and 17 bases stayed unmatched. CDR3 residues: CASSPPGTGALDGTEAFF. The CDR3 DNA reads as TGTGCCAGCAGTCCCCCCGGGACAGGGGCACTTGATGGGACTGAAGCTTTCTTT.

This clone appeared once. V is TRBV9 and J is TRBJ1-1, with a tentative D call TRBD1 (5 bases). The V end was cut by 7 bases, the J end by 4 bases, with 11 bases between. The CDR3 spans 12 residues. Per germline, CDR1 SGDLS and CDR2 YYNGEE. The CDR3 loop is CASAGGATEAFF. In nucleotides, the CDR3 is TGTGCCAGCGCAGGAGGGGCCACTGAAGCTTTCTTT.

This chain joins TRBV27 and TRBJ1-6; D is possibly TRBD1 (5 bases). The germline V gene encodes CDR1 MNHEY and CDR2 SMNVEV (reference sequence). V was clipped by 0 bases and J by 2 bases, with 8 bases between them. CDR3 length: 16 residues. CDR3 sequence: CASSLSGAAYNSPLHF. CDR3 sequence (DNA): TGTGCCAGCAGTTTATCAGGGGCGGCCTATAATTCACCCCTCCACTTT.

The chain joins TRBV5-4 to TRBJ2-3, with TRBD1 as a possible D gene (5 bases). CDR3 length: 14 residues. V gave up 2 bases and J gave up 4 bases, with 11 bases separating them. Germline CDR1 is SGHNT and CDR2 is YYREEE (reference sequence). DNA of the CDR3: TGTGCCAGCAGCTTCGATAGGGGCGCAGATACGCAGTATTTT. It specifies CASSFDRGADTQYF.

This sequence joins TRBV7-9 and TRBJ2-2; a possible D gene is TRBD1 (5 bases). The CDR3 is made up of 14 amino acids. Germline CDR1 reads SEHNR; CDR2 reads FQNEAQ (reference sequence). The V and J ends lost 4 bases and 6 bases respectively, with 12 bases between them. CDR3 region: CASSSGGAAGELFF. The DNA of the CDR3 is TGTGCCAGCAGCTCGGGTGGGGCAGCCGGGGAGCTGTTTTTT.

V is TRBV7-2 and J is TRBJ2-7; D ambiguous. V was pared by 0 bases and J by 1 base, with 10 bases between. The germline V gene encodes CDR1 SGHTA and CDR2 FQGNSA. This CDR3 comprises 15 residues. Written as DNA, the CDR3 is TGTGCCAGCAGCTTAGCGGGTCTGGGTTCCTACGAGCAGTACTTC. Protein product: CASSLAGLGSYEQYF.